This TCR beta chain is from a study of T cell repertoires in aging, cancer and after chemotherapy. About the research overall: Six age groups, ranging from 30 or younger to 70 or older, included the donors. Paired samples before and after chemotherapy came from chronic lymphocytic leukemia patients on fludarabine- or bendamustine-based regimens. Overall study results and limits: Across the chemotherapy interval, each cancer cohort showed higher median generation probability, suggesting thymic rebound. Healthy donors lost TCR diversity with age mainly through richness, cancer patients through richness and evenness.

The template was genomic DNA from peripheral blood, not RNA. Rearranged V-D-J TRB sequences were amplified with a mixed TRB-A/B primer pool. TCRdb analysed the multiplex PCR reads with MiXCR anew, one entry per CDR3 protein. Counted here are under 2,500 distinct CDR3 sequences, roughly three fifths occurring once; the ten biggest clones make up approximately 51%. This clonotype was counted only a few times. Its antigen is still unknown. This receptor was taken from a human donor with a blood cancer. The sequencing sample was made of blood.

CDR3 loop: CATTRTGIGGANVLTF. In nucleotides, the CDR3 is TGTGCCACCACTCGGACAGGGATCGGTGGGGCCAACGTCCTGACTTTC. The genes are TRBV6-5 and TRBJ2-6, with 8 bases matching TRBD1. V was clipped by 10 bases and J by 3 bases; unmatched bases: 11. CDR1 and CDR2 (germline): MNHEY, SVGAGI. This CDR3 has 16 amino acids.